Here is one T cell receptor beta chain with its context. The record originates from a study of shared T cell receptors in the human thymus. The CDR3 has 15 residues. Germline assignment: CDR1 MDHEN and CDR2 SYDVKM. After removal of 8 bases from V and 1 base from J, the junction contained 6 bases not matched to a gene. Clones were sequenced by immunoSEQ multiplex PCR, and TCRdb holds only the in-frame ones, with some missing. The table lists more than 550,000 clones, 70% to 90% of them singletons. The data also belong to a second study, concerning human thymus T cells. As that study records: Highly overlapping thymic repertoires among unrelated individuals were reported in related research.

The sequence derives from a girl less than two years old with a congenital heart defect. The genes are TRBV28 and TRBJ1-1, with 11 nucleotides matching TRBD1. Sequences were obtained from thymocytes. DNA for the CDR3: TGTGCCAGCTGCCCGGGACAGGGGGGGAACACTGAAGCTTTCTTT. Residues: CASCPGQGGNTEAFF.